This TCR beta chain was captured by sequencing in a study of control samples from healthy donors and cancer patients. Assay used: immunoSEQ multiplex PCR; TCRdb lists only in-frame clones, some missing. The table records about 65,000 clones, 90% of them present only once. The CDR3 runs to 13 residues. The V gene's germline CDR1 is LNHDA and CDR2 SQIVND (reference sequence). Trimming took off 4 bases at V and 7 bases at J, with 13 bases between the two ends. The TCR was taken from a woman aged 45-59 years with colorectal cancer. Material: PBMCs. The chain recombines TRBV19 with TRBJ1-1; D not resolved. As DNA, the CDR3 is TGTGCCAGTAGTAAGTCCAAGGGCCTTGAAGCTTTCTTT. Residues: CASSKSKGLEAFF. Variable domain in full (rest from reference TRBV19 and TRBJ1-1): DGGITQSPKYLFRKEGQNVTLSCEQNLNHDAMYWYRQDPGQGLRLIYYSQIVNDFQKGDIAEGYSVSREKKESFPLTVTSAQKNPTAFYLCASSKSKGLEAFFGQGTRLTVV.